The entry that follows covers one T cell receptor (beta chain) sequence. Its target is unknown. Positive CCR7 selection of CD45RO-negative cells yielded the naive CD8 cells, and terminally differentiated effector memory CD45RA+ cells were excluded. These data belong to a study of shared clonotypes between healthy human individuals. Across the study: Per donor, CD8 memory used one plate, CD8 naive used two, CD4 memory used three and CD4 naive used three.

Method: immunoSEQ multiplex PCR; TCRdb's copy keeps in-frame clones and lacks some. The sample has about 2.1 million clones; 90% to 95% are singletons. Trimming pared 6 bases from V and 1 base from J, leaving 20 bases between. The CDR3 sequence is 17 residues long. Per the germline V gene, CDR1 is MNHEY and CDR2 is SMNVEV (reference sequence). Overall study findings and caveats: Non-shared clonotypes displayed generation probabilities falling below those of clonotypes present in all four donors.

Sequencing was carried out using naive CD8+ T cells from PBMCs. The chain has TRBV27 and TRBJ2-3; D perhaps matches TRBD2 (7 bases). The clonotype comes from a young man in good health. Some clones in this sample may be carry-over from other donors' samples. The CDR3, as DNA: TGTGCCAGCAGCCGTCTCACAGGGACTAAGGGCACAGATACGCAGTATTTT. Amino acids: CASSRLTGTKGTDTQYF.